This T cell receptor (beta chain) appears in the sequencing data of a study of vaccination and CD4 T cells after COVID-19 (dated by TCRdb to between 2021 and 2023). At the level of the whole study: Convalescent patients had a positive SARS-CoV-2 result on nasal swab PCR, and of these patients, several had mild disease and one had severe disease. Two doses of either the Pfizer-BioNTech BNT162b2 vaccine (n=8) or the Moderna mRNA-1273 vaccine (n=2) were administered to participants. The spike-specific CD4+ TCR repertoire was compared before and after mRNA vaccination in approximately ten COVID-19 convalescent patients and several infection-naive healthy vaccine recipients. Post-vaccine blood samples were collected a median of around 10 weeks after the second vaccine dose, ranging from roughly 12 to 250 days. The convalescent cohort comprised six males and four females, including two Hispanic individuals, seven Caucasians, two Asians and one multiracial person. Post-COVID blood samples were collected from convalescent patients a median of around 96 days after diagnosis, with a range of roughly 35 to 161 days. Control cultures received a CEFX viral epitope pool as the positive control, an HIV-1 Nef peptide pool as the negative control, or no peptide. The cultures were stimulated with overlapping spike peptide pools from SARS-CoV-2 and from the common cold coronaviruses HCoV-NL63, HCoV-OC43 and HCoV-229E.

This sample's treatment or condition label indicates: roughly ten-day PBMC culture with coronavirus spike peptide pools or control peptides (ViraFEST assay). To expand antigen-specific T cells with peptide pools and then pick out the expanded clonotypes through TCR sequencing, the study relied on the ViraFEST assay. The convalescent patients' positive SARS-CoV-2 PCR tests were from March to December 2020, which was before the Alpha, Beta and Delta variants emerged in the United States. PBMCs were cultured at around 2 million per well in IMDM supplemented with roughly 5% human AB serum and around 10 IU/ml IL-2, with approximately 9.2 ug/ml peptide pools added. On days 3 and 7, half of the culture medium was replaced with fresh IL-2-containing medium. CD4+ T cells were isolated after approximately ten days of culture through negative selection using the EasySep CD4+ T cell isolation kit. PBMCs were separated from whole blood using Ficoll-Paque Plus gradient centrifugation and then either used fresh or cryopreserved at -140C. Triplicate wells were generally used for each culture condition.

This clonotype occurred a few times. The antigen this receptor binds is unknown. Base qualities are not recorded, but no much larger clone differs from it by a single base. Overall results and qualifications from the work: Relatively few convalescent patients were included in the study, and early timepoints after natural infection were not analyzed. Of the vaccine-specific clones found in convalescent patients, nearly all (304 of 307) were mono-reactive for SARS-CoV-2 spike instead of being cross-reactive with common cold coronaviruses. The median count of SARS-CoV-2-reactive clonotypes went up from roughly 21 after infection to a few dozen after vaccination, although the change was not significant. Among convalescent patients, a median about 86% of the SARS-CoV-2-reactive clones seen after vaccination appeared only after vaccination, which suggests priming specific to the vaccine.

The receptor library was made with PCR. TCR sequencing of DNA from cultured CD4+ T cells used the Oncomine TCR Beta short-read assay at the Johns Hopkins FTIC core. The QIAamp micro DNA kit was used to extract genomic DNA from the cultured CD4+ T cells. Oncomine TCR Beta libraries from cultured CD4+ T cells were pooled with unique dual indexes and sequenced on an Illumina iSeq 100. Per the source publication's procedure: Non-productive sequences were removed, and CDR3s not starting with C, not ending with F or W, or shorter than 7 amino acids were discarded. Antigen-specific clonotypes were identified with the MANAFEST web application by comparing peptide-stimulated wells with reference and other culture wells. An FDR below 0.05, an odds ratio above 5, and a productive frequency above 0.1% in at least two of three replicate wells were required for clones to be considered positive. Cross-reactive clonotypes were defined as significantly expanded in both SARS-CoV-2 spike wells and at least one common cold coronavirus spike condition. CDR3 homology was assessed with Levenshtein distances (stringdist) and unrooted phylogenetic trees (ape) in R version 3.6.1. TCRdb reworked the public reads: Q25 trimming with fastp, MiXCR clone assembly, productive beta chains retained. When rows share a CDR3 protein, they turn into one entry using the most common DNA and genes. Here the V and J calls rest on TCRdb's processing, not on the authors' analysis. The sample table contains about 10,000 distinct CDR3 sequences; only one count was recorded for 45% to 70% of them. The ten largest account for more than 15% of the sample.

CDR1 SEHNR and CDR2 FQNEAQ were looked up in the germline V gene (reference sequence). From the cysteine up to the phenylalanine, the CDR3 has a length of 14 residues. Only the CDR3 DNA stays, 42 bases, in frame from base 1. V was cut back by 4 bases and J by 2 bases, leaving a gap of 8 bases between them. This TCR came from a human donor who had recovered from COVID-19. The chain joins TRBV7-9 to TRBJ2-2, with an unclear D gene assignment. The sample taken for sequencing was CD4+ T cells from blood, cultured in vitro. The bases are TGTGCCAGCAGCTCCCTTTTAAACACCGGGGAGCTGTTTTTT. Its product reads: CASSSLLNTGELFF.